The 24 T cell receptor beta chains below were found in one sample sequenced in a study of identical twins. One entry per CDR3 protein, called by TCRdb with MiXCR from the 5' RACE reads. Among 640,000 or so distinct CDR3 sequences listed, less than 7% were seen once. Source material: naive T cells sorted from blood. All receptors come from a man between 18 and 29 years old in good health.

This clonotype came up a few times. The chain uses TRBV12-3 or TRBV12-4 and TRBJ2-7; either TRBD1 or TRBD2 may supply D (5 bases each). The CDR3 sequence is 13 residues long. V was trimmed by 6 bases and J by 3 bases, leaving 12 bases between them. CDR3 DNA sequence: TGTGCCAGCAGGAGGGGCACAGACTACGAGCAGTACGTC. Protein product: CASRRGTDYEQYV.

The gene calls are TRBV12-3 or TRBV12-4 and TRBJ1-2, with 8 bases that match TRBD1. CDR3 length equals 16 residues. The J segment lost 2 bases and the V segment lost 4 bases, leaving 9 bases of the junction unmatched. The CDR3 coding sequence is TGTGCCAGCAGTTCAGGGACTTGGACAGGGAACTATGGCTACACCTTC. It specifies CASSSGTWTGNYGYTF.

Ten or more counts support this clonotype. CDR3 sequence reads: CSVLDRAQDSPLHF. The CDR3 DNA follows: TGCAGCGTTTTAGACAGAGCCCAAGATTCACCCCTCCACTTT. The chain combines TRBV20-1 with TRBJ1-6; D is possibly TRBD1 (5 bases). Germline V CDR1 and CDR2: DFQATT, SNEGSKA (reference sequence). CDR3 length equals 14 residues.

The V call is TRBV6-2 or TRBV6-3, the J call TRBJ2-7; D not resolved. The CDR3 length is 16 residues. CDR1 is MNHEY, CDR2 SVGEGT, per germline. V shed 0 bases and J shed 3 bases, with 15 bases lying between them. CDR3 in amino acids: CASSYSRGRTLYEQYV. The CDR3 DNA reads TGTGCCAGCAGTTACTCCCGCGGACGGACCCTCTACGAGCAGTACGTC.

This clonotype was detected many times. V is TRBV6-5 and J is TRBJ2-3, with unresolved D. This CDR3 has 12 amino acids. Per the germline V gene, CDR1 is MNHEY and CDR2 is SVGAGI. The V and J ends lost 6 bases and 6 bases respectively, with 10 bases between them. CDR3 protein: CASRPSGDTQYF. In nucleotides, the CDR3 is TGTGCCAGCAGACCGTCGGGCGATACGCAGTATTTT.

The CDR3 DNA sequence: TGTGCCAGCAGCTTTCAGGACACTGAAGCTTTCTTT. Its translation: CASSFQDTEAFF. The rearrangement links TRBV7-9 to TRBJ1-1; D uncertain. CDR1 SEHNR and CDR2 FQNEAQ come from the germline V gene (reference sequence). Deletions cut 3 bases from V and 3 bases from J, with 5 bases between. The CDR3 contains 12 residues.

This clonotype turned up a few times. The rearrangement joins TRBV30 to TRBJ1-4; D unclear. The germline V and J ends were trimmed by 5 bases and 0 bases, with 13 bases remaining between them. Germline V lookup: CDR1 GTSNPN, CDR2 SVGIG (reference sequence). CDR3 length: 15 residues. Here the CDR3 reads CAWATIKATNEKLFF. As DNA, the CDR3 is TGTGCCTGGGCGACCATTAAAGCAACTAATGAAAAACTGTTTTTT.

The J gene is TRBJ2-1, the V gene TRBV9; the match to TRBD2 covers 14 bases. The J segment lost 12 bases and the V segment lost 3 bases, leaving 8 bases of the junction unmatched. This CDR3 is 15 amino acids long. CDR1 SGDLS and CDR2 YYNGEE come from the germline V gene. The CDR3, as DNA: TGTGCCAGCAGCGCCGGGACTAGCGGGAGCGATGCGCAGTTCTTC. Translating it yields CASSAGTSGSDAQFF.

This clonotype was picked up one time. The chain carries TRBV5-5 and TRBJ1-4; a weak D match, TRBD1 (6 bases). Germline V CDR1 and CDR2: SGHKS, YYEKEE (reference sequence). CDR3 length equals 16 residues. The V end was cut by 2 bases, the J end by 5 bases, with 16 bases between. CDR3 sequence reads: CASSFGFGQGNEKLFF. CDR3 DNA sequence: TGTGCCAGCAGCTTCGGTTTCGGTCAGGGGAATGAAAAACTGTTTTTT.

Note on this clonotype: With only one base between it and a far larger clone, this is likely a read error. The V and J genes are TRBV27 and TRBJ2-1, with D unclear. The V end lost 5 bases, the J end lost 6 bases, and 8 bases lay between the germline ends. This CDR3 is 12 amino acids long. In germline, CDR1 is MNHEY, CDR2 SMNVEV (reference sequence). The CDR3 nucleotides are TGTGCCAGCAGTCGGACCTGCAATGAGCAGTTCTTC. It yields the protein CASSRTCNEQFF.

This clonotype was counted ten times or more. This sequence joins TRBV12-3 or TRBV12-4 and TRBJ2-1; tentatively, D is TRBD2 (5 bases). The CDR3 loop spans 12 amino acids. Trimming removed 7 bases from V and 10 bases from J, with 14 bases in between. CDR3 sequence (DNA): TGTGCCAGCAACCCTCCGGGGAACGAGCAGTTCTTC. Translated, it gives CASNPPGNEQFF.

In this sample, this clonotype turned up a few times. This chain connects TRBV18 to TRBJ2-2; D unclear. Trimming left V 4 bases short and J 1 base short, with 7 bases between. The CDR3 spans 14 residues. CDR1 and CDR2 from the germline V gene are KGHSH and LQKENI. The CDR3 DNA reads TGTGCCAGCTCACAGATGAGGAACACCGGGGAGCTGTTTTTT. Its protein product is CASSQMRNTGELFF.

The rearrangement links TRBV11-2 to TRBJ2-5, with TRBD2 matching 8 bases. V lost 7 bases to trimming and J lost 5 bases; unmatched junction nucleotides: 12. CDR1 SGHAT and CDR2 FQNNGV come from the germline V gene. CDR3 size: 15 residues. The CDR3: CASTPGSGGGETQYF. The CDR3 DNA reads TGTGCCAGCACCCCGGGGAGCGGGGGTGGGGAGACCCAGTACTTC.

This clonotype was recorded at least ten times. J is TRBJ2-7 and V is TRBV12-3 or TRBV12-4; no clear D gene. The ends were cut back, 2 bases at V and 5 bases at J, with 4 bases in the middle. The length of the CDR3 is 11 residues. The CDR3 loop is CASSLFHEQYV. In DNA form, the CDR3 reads TGTGCCAGCAGTTTATTTCACGAGCAGTACGTC.

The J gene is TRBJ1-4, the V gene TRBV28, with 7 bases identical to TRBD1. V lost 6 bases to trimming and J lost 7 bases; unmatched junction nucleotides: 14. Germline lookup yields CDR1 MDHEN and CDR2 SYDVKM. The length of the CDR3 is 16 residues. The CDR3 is CASSRTGQLIGEKLFF. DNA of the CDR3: TGTGCCAGCAGCCGCACGGGACAGCTTATAGGTGAAAAACTGTTTTTT.

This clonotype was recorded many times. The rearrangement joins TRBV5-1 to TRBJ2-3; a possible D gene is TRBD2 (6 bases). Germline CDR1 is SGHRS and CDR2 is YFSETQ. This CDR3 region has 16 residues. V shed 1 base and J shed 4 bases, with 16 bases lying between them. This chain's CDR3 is CASSLLVEGSADTQYF. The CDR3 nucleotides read TGCGCCAGCAGCTTGTTGGTGGAGGGATCGGCAGATACGCAGTATTTT.

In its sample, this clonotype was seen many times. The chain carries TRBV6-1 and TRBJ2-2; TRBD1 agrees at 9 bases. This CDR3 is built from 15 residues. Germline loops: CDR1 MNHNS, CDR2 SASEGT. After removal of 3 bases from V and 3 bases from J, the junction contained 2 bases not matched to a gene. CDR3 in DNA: TGTGCCAGCAGTGAGGGGACAGGGCACACCGGGGAGCTGTTTTTT. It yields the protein CASSEGTGHTGELFF.

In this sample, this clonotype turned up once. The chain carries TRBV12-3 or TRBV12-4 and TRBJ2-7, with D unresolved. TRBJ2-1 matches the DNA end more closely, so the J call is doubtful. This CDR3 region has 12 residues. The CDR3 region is CASRLGAYEQFF. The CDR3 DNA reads TGTGCCAGCAGGCTGGGCGCGTACGAGCAGTTCTTC.

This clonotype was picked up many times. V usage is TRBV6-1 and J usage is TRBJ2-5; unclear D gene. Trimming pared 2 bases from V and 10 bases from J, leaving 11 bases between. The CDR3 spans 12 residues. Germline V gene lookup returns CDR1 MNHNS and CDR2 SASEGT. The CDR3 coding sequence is TGTGCCAGCAGTGAATTCATAACAGACCAGTACTTC. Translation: CASSEFITDQYF.

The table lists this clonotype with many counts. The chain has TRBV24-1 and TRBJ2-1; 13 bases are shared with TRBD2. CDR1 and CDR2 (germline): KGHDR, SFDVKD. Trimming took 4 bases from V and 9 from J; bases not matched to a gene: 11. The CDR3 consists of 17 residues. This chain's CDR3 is CATSEVGLAGVRGEQFF. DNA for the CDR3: TGTGCCACCAGTGAAGTAGGACTAGCGGGAGTACGGGGTGAGCAGTTCTTC.

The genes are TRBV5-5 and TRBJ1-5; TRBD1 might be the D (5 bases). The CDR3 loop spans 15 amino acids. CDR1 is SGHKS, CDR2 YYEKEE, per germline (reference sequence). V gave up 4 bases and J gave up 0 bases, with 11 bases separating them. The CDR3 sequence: CASSGGGYSNQPQHF. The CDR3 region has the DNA TGTGCCAGCAGCGGCGGGGGGTATAGCAATCAGCCCCAGCATTTT.

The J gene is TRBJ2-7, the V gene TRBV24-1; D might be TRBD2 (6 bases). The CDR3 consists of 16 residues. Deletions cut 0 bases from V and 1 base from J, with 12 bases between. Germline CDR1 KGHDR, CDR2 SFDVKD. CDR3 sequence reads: CATSDLRSGESYEQYF. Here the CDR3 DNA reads TGTGCCACCAGTGATTTGCGTTCGGGAGAGTCCTACGAGCAGTACTTC.

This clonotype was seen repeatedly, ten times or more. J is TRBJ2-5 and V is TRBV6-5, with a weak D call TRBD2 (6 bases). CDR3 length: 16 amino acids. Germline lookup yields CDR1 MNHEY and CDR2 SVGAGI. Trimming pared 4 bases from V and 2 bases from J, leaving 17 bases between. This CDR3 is CASSSTGTAGQETQYF. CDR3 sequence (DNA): TGTGCCAGCAGTTCGACTGGGACTGCGGGGCAAGAGACCCAGTACTTC.

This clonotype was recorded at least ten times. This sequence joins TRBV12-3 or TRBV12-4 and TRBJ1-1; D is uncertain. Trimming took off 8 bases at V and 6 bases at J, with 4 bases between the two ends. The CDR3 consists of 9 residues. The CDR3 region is CASGAEAFF. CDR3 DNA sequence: TGTGCCAGCGGGGCTGAAGCTTTCTTT.